These 22 T cell receptor beta chains originate from one sample sequenced in a study of T cell responses to AZD1222 COVID-19 vaccine. Sequenced by immunoSEQ multiplex PCR; TCRdb stores in-frame clones only, minus some. The sample records fewer than 200,000 clones, roughly 94% being singletons. The sequencing used peripheral blood, collected 28 days after the second AZD1222 dose. These receptors came from an adult who received the AZD1222 COVID-19 vaccine.

V and J are TRBV6-1 and TRBJ1-1, with D uncertain. V dropped 2 bases and J dropped 0 bases, with 16 bases sitting between them. Germline V gene lookup returns CDR1 MNHNS and CDR2 SASEGT. The CDR3 runs to 17 residues. CDR3 bases: TGTGCCAGCAGTGAACACGGCTTTGGTGCGATGAACACTGAAGCTTTCTTT. Protein sequence: CASSEHGFGAMNTEAFF.

The chain recombines TRBV7-9 with TRBJ1-6, with D maybe TRBD1 (5 bases). In germline, CDR1 is SEHNR, CDR2 FQNEAQ (reference sequence). The CDR3 spans 15 residues. V was cut by 1 base and J by 7 bases, with 11 bases left in between. For the CDR3, the DNA is TGTGCCAGCAGCTTAGACGGGGGAGAGAATTCACCCCTCCACTTT. Its protein is CASSLDGGENSPLHF. Full variable domain (remainder filled in from reference TRBV7-9 and TRBJ1-6): DTGVSQNPRHKITKRGQNVTFRCDPISEHNRLYWYRQTLGQGPEFLTYFQNEAQLEKSRLLSDRFSAERPKGSFSTLEIQRTEQGDSAMYLCASSLDGGENSPLHFGNGTRLTVT.

This chain uses TRBV6-5 with TRBJ2-3, with TRBD2 matching over 8 bases. Germline CDR1 MNHEY, CDR2 SVGAGI. This CDR3 region has 15 residues. J was trimmed by 6 bases and V by 7 bases; bases with no gene match: 12. DNA for the CDR3: TGTGCCAGCACCCTGGGACTAGAGGGGCCCGATACGCAGTATTTT. It encodes CASTLGLEGPDTQYF.

V gene TRBV5-1 combines with J gene TRBJ1-3, with TRBD1 matching over 11 bases. CDR1 SGHRS and CDR2 YFSETQ come from the germline V gene. CDR3 length: 15 amino acids. V gave up 3 bases and J gave up 7 bases; unmatched junction bases: 6. The CDR3 sequence: CASSSYGDRGNTIYF. The CDR3 DNA reads TGCGCCAGCAGCTCGTATGGGGACAGGGGGAACACCATATATTTT. The entire variable domain, with the rest obtained from reference TRBV5-1 and TRBJ1-3, is as follows: KAGVTQTPRYLIKTRGQQVTLSCSPISGHRSVSWYQQTPGQGLQFLFEYFSETQRNKGNFPGRFSGRQFSNSRSEMNVSTLELGDSALYLCASSSYGDRGNTIYFGEGSWLTVV.

This clone was seen once. This chain uses TRBV27 with TRBJ1-3; possibly TRBD1 for D (5 bases). CDR1 and CDR2 (germline): MNHEY, SMNVEV (reference sequence). There are 15 residues in the CDR3. Deletions cut 2 bases from V and 6 bases from J, with 14 bases between. For the CDR3, the DNA is TGTGCCAGCAGTTTAAGATGGGGCGCGAAAAACACCATATATTTT. Its protein is CASSLRWGAKNTIYF.

This clone occurred once. The chain couples TRBV7-9 to TRBJ2-2; 9 nucleotides align to TRBD1. Germline loops: CDR1 SEHNR, CDR2 FQNEAQ (reference sequence). V trimming: 4 bases; J trimming: 3 bases; junction bases outside the gene matches: 6. The CDR3 is 16 amino acids. The CDR3 DNA reads as TGTGCCAGCAGCTCTGGACAGGGGTTCTACACCGGGGAGCTGTTTTTT. This codes for CASSSGQGFYTGELFF.

The chain joins TRBV19 to TRBJ1-1; D is unclear. The CDR3 is 11 residues long. Germline V gene sequence: CDR1 LNHDA, CDR2 SQIVND (reference sequence). The V gene lost 5 bases and the J gene lost 6 bases, with 7 bases spanning the gap. CDR3 coding DNA: TGTGCCAGTAGTTCCGGACCTGAAGCTTTCTTT. Translating it yields CASSSGPEAFF.

This chain connects TRBV28 to TRBJ2-6, with 8 bases lining up with TRBD2. V shed 8 bases and J 1 base; nucleotides not matched to a gene: 7. Looked up from germline, CDR1 is MDHEN and CDR2 is SYDVKM. CDR3 length: 16 residues. In DNA, the CDR3 is TGTGCCAGCGGTACGGGAGGGCCTTCTGGGGCCAACGTCCTGACTTTC. Translation gives CASGTGGPSGANVLTF.

The chain uses TRBV28 and TRBJ1-4, with D unresolved. CDR1 is MDHEN, CDR2 SYDVKM, per germline. The CDR3 runs to 11 residues. The V end was cut by 5 bases, the J end by 5 bases, with 3 bases between. CDR3 in amino acids: CASSENEKLFF. The DNA of the CDR3 is TGTGCCAGCAGTGAAAATGAAAAACTGTTTTTT.

This sequence joins TRBV5-4 and TRBJ2-1; D is perhaps TRBD2 (6 bases). With 5 bases removed from V and 3 bases from J, the gap between germline ends came to 9 bases. The CDR3 spans 13 residues. CDR1 is SGHNT, CDR2 YYREEE, per germline (reference sequence). In DNA form, the CDR3 reads TGTGCCAGCAGTGAGGGACTCTACAATGAGCAGTTCTTC. This sequence encodes CASSEGLYNEQFF.

The rearrangement joins TRBV13 to TRBJ2-3; 8 bases map to TRBD2. Germline trimming cut 5 bases from V and 7 bases from J; bases unmatched to any gene: 11. The CDR3 is 15 amino acids. The germline gives CDR1 PRHDT, CDR2 FYEKMQ (reference sequence). CDR3 sequence (DNA): TGTGCCAGCAGCGCCGCCGGACTAGCTCTTAATACGCAGTATTTT. This translates into CASSAAGLALNTQYF.

The V and J genes are TRBV5-1 and TRBJ2-7; D possibly corresponds to TRBD2 (6 bases). In germline, CDR1 is SGHRS, CDR2 YFSETQ. V was shortened by 4 bases and J by 4 bases, with 15 bases between the two germline ends. The CDR3 loop spans 14 amino acids. CDR3 sequence: CASSRDLAQYEQYF. The CDR3, as DNA: TGCGCCAGCAGCAGGGACCTAGCGCAGTACGAGCAGTACTTC.

The chain links TRBV6-6 to TRBJ1-2, with D unclear. V was cut by 2 bases and J by 4 bases, with 11 bases left in between. Germline CDR1 reads MNHNY; CDR2 reads SVGAGI (reference sequence). The CDR3 contains 14 residues. The CDR3 spells CASSYHDILYGYTF. The CDR3, as DNA: TGTGCCAGCAGTTACCACGACATACTCTATGGCTACACCTTC.

The genes are TRBV19 and TRBJ1-2; no firm D call. The CDR3 runs 15 residues. The germline CDR1 and CDR2 sequences are LNHDA and SQIVND (reference sequence). V shed 1 base and J shed 4 bases, with 13 bases lying between them. This CDR3 is CASSIVGGSPYGYTF. The CDR3 DNA follows: TGTGCCAGTAGTATAGTCGGAGGGTCCCCCTATGGCTACACCTTC.

The chain uses TRBV25-1 and TRBJ1-2; D gene ambiguous. The ends were cut back, 0 bases at V and 5 bases at J, with 7 bases in the middle. The CDR3 runs to 13 residues. Germline V lookup: CDR1 MGHDK, CDR2 SYGVNS. The CDR3 sequence is CASSEYRSYGYTF. The CDR3 coding sequence is TGTGCCAGCAGTGAATACAGATCGTATGGCTACACCTTC.

The chain combines TRBV7-9 with TRBJ2-7; 9 positions agree with TRBD2. The germline gives CDR1 SEHNR, CDR2 FQNEAQ (reference sequence). CDR3 length: 15 residues. Trimming cost V 3 bases and J 3 bases; bases outside gene matches: 6. The CDR3 nucleotides read TGTGCCAGCAGCTTCGCGGGGGGGAGGGACTACGAGCAGTACTTC. As protein: CASSFAGGRDYEQYF.

This chain uses TRBV5-6 with TRBJ1-1, with D tentatively TRBD1 (5 bases). Germline assignment: CDR1 SGHDT and CDR2 YYEEEE. This CDR3 region has 15 residues. Trimming pared 0 bases from V and 5 bases from J, leaving 14 bases between. The CDR3 DNA sequence: TGTGCCAGCAGCTTGGCCGGCAGGGAGATGACTGAAGCTTTCTTT. Translated, it gives CASSLAGREMTEAFF.

V usage is TRBV11-3 and J usage is TRBJ2-2, with no clear D. The CDR3 has 14 residues. Per the germline V gene, CDR1 is SGHNT and CDR2 is YENEEA. The V end lost 3 bases, the J end lost 5 bases, and 10 bases lay between the germline ends. This CDR3 reads CASSFSRSTGELFF. The CDR3 bases are TGTGCCAGCAGCTTCAGCAGGTCGACCGGGGAGCTGTTTTTT.

This rearrangement joins TRBV14 to TRBJ1-6; possible D gene TRBD1, 6 bases. V gave up 3 bases and J gave up 14 bases, with 20 bases separating them. Germline lookup yields CDR1 SGHDN and CDR2 FVKESK. This CDR3 comprises 15 residues. The CDR3 protein is CASSQDGGAFLTLHF. The CDR3 DNA reads as TGTGCCAGCAGCCAGGATGGGGGGGCCTTTTTGACCCTCCACTTT. Based on the CDR3 plus reference TRBV14 and TRBJ1-6, the full variable domain is EAGVTQFPSHSVIEKGQTVTLRCDPISGHDNLYWYRRVMGKEIKFLLHFVKESKQDESGMPNNRFLAERTGGTYSTLKVQPAELEDSGVYFCASSQDGGAFLTLHFGNGTRLTVT.

The V call is TRBV29-1, the J call TRBJ1-4, with D maybe TRBD1 (6 bases). The V end was cut by 5 bases, the J end by 8 bases, with 21 bases between. Per germline, CDR1 SQVTM and CDR2 ANQGSEA. The CDR3 has 15 amino acids. CDR3 sequence (DNA): TGCAGCGTTTCTCACAGAGGGGGTCTGGAAGAAAAACTGTTTTTT. It encodes CSVSHRGGLEEKLFF.

The gene calls are TRBV20-1 and TRBJ2-7, with 9 bases that match TRBD2. The V and J ends lost 7 bases and 4 bases, in that order; junction bases with no gene match: 2. Per the germline V gene, CDR1 is DFQATT and CDR2 is SNEGSKA (reference sequence). The CDR3 sequence is 11 residues long. CDR3 in DNA: TGCAGTGTGAGCGGGGGGTACGAGCAGTACTTC. This gives the protein CSVSGGYEQYF.

V usage is TRBV4-3 and J usage is TRBJ1-1, with 8 bases lining up with TRBD1. The germline gives CDR1 LGHNA, CDR2 YSLEER. V shed 1 base and J 3 bases; nucleotides not matched to a gene: 4. The CDR3 runs 15 residues. In DNA, the CDR3 is TGCGCCAGCAGCCAAGGGACAGGGCAGGACACTGAAGCTTTCTTT. This gives the protein CASSQGTGQDTEAFF.